These T cell receptor beta chains were read from a single sample in a study of cytomegalovirus exposure and HLA in healthy donors. TCRdb's copy holds only in-frame clones and misses some; the assay was immunoSEQ multiplex PCR. Of roughly 190,000 clones listed, roughly four fifths were seen once; the top ten hold approximately 2.8%. The sample taken for sequencing was PBMCs. The receptors come from a woman aged 25 to 39 in good health and CMV-seropositive. Each CDR3 is given with its conserved first and last residue.

TRBJ1-1,TRBV15,CATSPRQGGNTEAFF
TRBJ1-2,TRBV27,CASRIPGQGTGYTF
NA,TRBV7-2,CASSPRLASYEQYF
TRBJ2-7,TRBV9,CASSGTSGRALYEQYF
TRBJ2-7,TRBV5-4,CASSSEQGHEQYF
TRBJ1-3,TRBV2,CASSEDNLSGNTIYF
TRBJ1-1,TRBV25-1,CASSETGATEAFF
TRBJ2-7,TRBV6-1,CASLLAEIYEQYF
TRBJ1-1,TRBV2,CASSVYTEAFF
TRBJ2-5,TRBV5-1,CASSLGLAGKETQYF
TRBJ1-1,TRBV29-1,CSVQQGMSTEAFF
TRBJ1-6,TRBV28,CASSGSGGSSPLHF
TRBJ2-3,TRBV6-6,CASSYADRGSDTQYF
NA,TRBV7-9,CASSFGTGAEQYF
TRBJ2-7,TRBV5-5,CASSHYDRGYEQYF
TRBJ1-5,TRBV28,CASSLFNARTAEPQHF
TRBJ2-1,TRBV19,CASSILAGPHNEQFF
TRBJ2-4,TRBV28,CASRTGQSGIQYF
TRBJ2-1,TRBV5-1,CASTLGQTYNEQFF
TRBJ2-1,TRBV6-8,CASSFGGSSYNEQFF
TRBJ1-1,TRBV11-2,CASSLELYTEAFF
TRBJ2-1,TRBV11-3,CASSLAGGPTEQFF
TRBJ2-7,TRBV10-3,CAISPSEGGPGEQYF
TRBJ2-1,TRBV5-1,CASSGGALAGGSGNEQFF
TRBJ2-2,TRBV5-4,CASSLGLAGPPNGELFF
TRBJ2-2,TRBV18,CASSPLRLAGNGELFF